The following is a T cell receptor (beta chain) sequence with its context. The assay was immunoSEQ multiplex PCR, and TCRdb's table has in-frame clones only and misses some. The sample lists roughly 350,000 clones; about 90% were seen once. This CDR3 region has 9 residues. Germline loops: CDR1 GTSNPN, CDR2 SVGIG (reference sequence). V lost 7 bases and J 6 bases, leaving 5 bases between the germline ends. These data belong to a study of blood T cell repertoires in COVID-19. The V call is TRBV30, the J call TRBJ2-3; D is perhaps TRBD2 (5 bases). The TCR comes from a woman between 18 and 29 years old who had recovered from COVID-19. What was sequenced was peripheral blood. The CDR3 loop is CALADTQYF. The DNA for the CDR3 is TGTGCCTTAGCGGATACGCAGTATTTT.